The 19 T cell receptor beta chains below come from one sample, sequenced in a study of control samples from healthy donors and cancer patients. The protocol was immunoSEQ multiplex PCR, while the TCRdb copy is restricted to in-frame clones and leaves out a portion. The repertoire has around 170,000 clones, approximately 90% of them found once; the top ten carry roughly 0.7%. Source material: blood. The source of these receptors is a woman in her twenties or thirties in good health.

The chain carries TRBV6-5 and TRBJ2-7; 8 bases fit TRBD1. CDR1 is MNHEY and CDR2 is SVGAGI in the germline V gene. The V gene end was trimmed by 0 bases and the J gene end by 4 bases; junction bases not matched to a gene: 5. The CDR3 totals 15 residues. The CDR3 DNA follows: TGTGCCAGCAGTTACTCGCAGGGGGCGACGTACGAGCAGTACTTC. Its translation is CASSYSQGATYEQYF.

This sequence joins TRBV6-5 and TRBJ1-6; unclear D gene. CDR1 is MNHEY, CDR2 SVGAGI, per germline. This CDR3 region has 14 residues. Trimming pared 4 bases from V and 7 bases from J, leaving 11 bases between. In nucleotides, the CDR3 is TGTGCCAGCAGTTTTGGACCGGCGAATTCACCCCTCCACTTT. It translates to CASSFGPANSPLHF.

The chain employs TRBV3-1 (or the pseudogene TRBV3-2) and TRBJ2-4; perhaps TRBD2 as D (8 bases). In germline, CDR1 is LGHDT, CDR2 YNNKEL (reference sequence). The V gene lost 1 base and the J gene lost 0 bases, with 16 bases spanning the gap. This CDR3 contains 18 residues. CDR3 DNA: TGTGCCAGCAGCCAAGGCGGGGGGACAGTTTTAGCCAAAAACATTCAGTACTTC. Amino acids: CASSQGGGTVLAKNIQYF.

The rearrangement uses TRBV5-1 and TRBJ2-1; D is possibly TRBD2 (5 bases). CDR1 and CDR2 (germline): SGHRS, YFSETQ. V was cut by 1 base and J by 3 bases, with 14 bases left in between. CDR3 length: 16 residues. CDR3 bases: TGCGCCAGCAGCTTGTTACCAGGACTGGACTACAATGAGCAGTTCTTC. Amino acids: CASSLLPGLDYNEQFF.

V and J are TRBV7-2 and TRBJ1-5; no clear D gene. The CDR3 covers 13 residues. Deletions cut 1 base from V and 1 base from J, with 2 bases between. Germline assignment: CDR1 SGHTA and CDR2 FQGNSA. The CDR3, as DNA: TGTGCCAGCAGCTTAGAGAGCAATCAGCCCCAGCATTTT. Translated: CASSLESNQPQHF.

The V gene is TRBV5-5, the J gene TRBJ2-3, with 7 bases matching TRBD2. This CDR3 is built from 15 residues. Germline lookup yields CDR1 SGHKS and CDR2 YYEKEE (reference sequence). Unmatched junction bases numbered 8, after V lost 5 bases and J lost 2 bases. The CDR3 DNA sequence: TGTGCCAGCAGGGCCCGGGGGGTCGTCACAGATACGCAGTATTTT. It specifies CASRARGVVTDTQYF.

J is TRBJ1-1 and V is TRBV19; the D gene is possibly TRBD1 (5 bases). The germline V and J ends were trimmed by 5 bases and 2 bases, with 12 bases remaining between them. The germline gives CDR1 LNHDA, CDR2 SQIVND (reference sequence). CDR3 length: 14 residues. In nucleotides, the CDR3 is TGTGCCAGTAGTTGGGGACGGTCTAACACTGAAGCTTTCTTT. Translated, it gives CASSWGRSNTEAFF.

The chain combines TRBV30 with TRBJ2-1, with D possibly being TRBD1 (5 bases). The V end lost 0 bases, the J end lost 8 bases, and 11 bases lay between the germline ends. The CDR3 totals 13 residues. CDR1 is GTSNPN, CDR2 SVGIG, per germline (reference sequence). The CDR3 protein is CAWSVSGRDEQFF. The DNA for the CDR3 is TGTGCCTGGAGTGTGTCCGGCAGGGATGAGCAGTTCTTC.

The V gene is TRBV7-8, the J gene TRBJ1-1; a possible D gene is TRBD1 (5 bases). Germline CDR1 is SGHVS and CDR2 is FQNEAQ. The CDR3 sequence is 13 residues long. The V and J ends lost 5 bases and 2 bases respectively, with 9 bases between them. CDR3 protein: CASSPGQNTEAFF. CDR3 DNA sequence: TGTGCCAGCAGCCCAGGACAAAACACTGAAGCTTTCTTT.

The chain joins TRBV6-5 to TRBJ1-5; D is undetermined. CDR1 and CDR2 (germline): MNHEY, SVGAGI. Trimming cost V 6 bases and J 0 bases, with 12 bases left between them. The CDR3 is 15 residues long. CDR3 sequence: CASSAAAYSNQPQHF. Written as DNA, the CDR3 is TGTGCCAGCAGCGCAGCAGCTTATAGCAATCAGCCCCAGCATTTT.

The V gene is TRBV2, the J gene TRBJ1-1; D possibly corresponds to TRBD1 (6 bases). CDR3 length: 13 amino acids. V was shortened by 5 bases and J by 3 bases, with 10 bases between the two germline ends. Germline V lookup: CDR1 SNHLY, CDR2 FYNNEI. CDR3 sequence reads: CASSRQEDTEAFF. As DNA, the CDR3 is TGTGCCAGCAGTAGACAGGAGGACACTGAAGCTTTCTTT.

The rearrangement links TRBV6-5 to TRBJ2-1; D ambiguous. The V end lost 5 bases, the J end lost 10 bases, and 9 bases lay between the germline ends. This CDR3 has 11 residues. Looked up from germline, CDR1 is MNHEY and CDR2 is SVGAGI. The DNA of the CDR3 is TGTGCCAGCAGTCTCTTGGAAGAGCAGTTCTTC. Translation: CASSLLEEQFF.

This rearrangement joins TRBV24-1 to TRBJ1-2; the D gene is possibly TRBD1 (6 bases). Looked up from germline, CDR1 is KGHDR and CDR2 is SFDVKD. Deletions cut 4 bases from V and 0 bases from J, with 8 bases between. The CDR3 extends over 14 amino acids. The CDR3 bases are TGTGCCACCAGTGACAGGGGCTCTAACTATGGCTACACCTTC. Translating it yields CATSDRGSNYGYTF.

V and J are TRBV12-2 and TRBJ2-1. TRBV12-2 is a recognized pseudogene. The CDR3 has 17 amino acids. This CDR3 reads CASRPGDRKDTYNEQFF. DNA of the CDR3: TGTGCAAGTCGCCCCGGGGACCGAAAAGACACCTACAATGAGCAGTTCTTC.

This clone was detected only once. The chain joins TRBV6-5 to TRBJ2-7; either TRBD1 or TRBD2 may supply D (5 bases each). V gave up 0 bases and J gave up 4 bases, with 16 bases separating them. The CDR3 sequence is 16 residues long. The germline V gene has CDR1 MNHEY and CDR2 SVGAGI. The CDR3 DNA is TGTGCCAGCAGTTACTCGTCCCCCGGCGAGGGGTACGAGCAGTACTTC. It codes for CASSYSSPGEGYEQYF.

The CDR3 nucleotides are TGTGCCAGCAGCTTTGGGGGCGGCGGAAAACTGTTTTTT. This sequence encodes CASSFGGGGKLFF. This chain joins TRBV11-1 and TRBJ1-4, with D tentatively TRBD1 (6 bases). Trimming left V 3 bases short and J 10 bases short, with 12 bases between. The CDR3 is 13 residues long. Germline V gene lookup returns CDR1 SGHAT and CDR2 FQDESV (reference sequence).

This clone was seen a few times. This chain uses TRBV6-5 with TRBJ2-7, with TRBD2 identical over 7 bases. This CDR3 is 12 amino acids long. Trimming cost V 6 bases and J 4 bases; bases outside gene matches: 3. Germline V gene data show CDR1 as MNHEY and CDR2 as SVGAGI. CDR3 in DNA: TGTGCCAGCAGGGCGGGAGCTTACGAGCAGTACTTC. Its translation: CASRAGAYEQYF.

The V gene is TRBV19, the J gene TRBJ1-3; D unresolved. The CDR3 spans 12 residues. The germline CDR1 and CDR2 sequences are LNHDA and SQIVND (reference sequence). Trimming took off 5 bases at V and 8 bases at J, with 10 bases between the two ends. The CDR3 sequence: CASSVPRDTIYF. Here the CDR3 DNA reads TGTGCCAGTAGTGTGCCAAGGGACACCATATATTTT.

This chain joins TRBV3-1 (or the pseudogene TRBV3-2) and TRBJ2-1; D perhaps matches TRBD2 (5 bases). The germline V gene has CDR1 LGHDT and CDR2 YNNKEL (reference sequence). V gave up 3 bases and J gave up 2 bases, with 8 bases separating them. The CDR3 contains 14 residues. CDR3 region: CASSQSGPYNEQFF. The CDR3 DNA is TGTGCCAGCAGCCAGAGCGGACCCTACAATGAGCAGTTCTTC.